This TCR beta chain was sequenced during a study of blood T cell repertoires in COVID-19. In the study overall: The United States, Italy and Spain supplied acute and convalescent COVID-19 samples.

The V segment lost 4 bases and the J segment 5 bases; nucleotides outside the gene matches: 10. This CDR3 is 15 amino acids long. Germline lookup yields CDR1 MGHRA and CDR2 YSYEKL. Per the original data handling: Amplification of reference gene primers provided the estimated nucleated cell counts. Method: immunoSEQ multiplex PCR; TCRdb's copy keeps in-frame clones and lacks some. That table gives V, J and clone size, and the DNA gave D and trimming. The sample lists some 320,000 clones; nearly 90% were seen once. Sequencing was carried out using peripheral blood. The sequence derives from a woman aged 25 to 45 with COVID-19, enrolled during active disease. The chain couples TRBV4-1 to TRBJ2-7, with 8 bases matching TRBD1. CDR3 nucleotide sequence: TGCGCCAGCAGCCTTCTGACAGGGGTCCCGGACGAGCAGTACTTC. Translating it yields CASSLLTGVPDEQYF.